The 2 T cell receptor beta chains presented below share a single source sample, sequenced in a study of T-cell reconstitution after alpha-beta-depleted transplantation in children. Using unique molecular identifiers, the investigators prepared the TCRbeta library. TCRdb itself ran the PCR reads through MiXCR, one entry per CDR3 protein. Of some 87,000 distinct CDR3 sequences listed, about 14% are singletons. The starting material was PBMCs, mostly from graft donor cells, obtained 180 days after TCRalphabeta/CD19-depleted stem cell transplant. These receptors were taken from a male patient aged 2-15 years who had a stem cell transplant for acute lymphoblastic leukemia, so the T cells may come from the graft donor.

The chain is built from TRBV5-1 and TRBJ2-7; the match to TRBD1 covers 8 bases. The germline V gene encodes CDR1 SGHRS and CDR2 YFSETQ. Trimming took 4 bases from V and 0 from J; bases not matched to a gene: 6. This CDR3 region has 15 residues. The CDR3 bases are TGCGCCAGCAGCACCAGACAGGGGACCTCCTACGAGCAGTACTTC. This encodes CASSTRQGTSYEQYF.

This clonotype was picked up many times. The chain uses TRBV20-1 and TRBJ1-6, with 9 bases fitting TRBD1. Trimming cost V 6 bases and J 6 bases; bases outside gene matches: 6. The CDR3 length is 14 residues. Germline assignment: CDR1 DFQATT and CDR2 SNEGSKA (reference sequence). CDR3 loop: CSAEPGQGNSPLHF. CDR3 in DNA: TGCAGTGCGGAACCGGGACAGGGTAATTCACCCCTCCACTTT.